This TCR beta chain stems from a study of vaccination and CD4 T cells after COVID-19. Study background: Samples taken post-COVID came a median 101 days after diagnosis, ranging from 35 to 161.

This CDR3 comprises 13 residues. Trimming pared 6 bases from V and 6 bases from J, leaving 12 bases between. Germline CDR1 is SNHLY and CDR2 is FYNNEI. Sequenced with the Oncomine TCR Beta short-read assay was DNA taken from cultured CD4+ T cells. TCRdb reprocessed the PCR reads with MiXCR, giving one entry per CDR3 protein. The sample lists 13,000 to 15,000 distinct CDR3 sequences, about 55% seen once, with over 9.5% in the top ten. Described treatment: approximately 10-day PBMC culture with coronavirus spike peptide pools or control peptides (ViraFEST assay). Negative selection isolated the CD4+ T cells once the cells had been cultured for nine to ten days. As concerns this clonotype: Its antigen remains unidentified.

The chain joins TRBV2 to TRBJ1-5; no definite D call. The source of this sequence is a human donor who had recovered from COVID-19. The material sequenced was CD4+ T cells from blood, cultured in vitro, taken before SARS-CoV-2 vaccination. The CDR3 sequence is CASSLGEGQPQHF. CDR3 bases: TGTGCCAGCAGCTTAGGAGAGGGTCAGCCCCAGCATTTT.